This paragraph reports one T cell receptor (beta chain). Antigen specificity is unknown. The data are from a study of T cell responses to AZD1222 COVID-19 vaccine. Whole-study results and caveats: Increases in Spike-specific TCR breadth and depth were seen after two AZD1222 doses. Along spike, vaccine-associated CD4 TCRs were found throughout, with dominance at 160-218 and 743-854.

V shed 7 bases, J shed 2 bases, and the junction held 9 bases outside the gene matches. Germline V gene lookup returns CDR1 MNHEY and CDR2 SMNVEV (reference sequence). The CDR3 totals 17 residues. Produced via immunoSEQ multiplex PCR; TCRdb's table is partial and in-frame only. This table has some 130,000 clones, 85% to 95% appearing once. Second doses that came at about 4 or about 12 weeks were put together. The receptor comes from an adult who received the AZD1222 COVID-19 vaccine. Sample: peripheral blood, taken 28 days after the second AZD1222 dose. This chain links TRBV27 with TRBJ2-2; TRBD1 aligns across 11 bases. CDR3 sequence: CASMRRGQGANTGELFF. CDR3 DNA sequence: TGTGCCAGCATGAGACGCGGACAGGGGGCCAACACCGGGGAGCTGTTTTTT.